This passage covers 10 T cell receptor beta chains from one sample sequenced in a study of T cell responses to AZD1222 COVID-19 vaccine. Clones were read by immunoSEQ multiplex PCR, and TCRdb kept only the in-frame ones, dropping some. The sample carries under 200,000 clones, 87% recorded once. This specimen was peripheral blood, taken 28 days after the second AZD1222 dose. All receptors come from an adult who received the AZD1222 COVID-19 vaccine.

The J gene is TRBJ2-2, the V gene TRBV24-1; 7 bases map to TRBD1. Looked up from germline, CDR1 is KGHDR and CDR2 is SFDVKD. The length of the CDR3 is 18 residues. The trim removed 4 bases at V and 0 bases at J, leaving 10 bases unmatched. CDR3 loop: CATSEPRTGQSNTGELFF. CDR3 bases: TGTGCCACCAGTGAGCCCCGGACAGGACAATCGAACACCGGGGAGCTGTTTTTT.

This chain uses TRBV12-3 or TRBV12-4 with TRBJ1-2; no clear D. The CDR3 is made up of 10 amino acids. The ends were cut back, 8 bases at V and 5 bases at J, with 6 bases in the middle. CDR3 in amino acids: CASGRYGYTF. The DNA for the CDR3 is TGTGCCAGCGGTAGATATGGCTACACCTTC.

The rearrangement joins TRBV5-4 to TRBJ1-1; unclear D gene. Trimming took 6 bases from V and 1 from J, leaving 10 bases between them. This CDR3 contains 13 residues. Germline values: CDR1 SGHNT, CDR2 YYREEE (reference sequence). CDR3 sequence (DNA): TGTGCCAGCACCCACTGGGAGAACACTGAAGCTTTCTTT. It specifies CASTHWENTEAFF.

This sequence joins TRBV6-5 and TRBJ2-7; D is perhaps TRBD1 (6 bases). The germline gives CDR1 MNHEY, CDR2 SVGAGI. The CDR3 length is 13 residues. V lost 6 bases and J 1 base, leaving 10 bases between the germline ends. Written as DNA, the CDR3 is TGTGCCAGCAGGGGGACATCATCCTACGAGCAGTACTTC. Its protein product is CASRGTSSYEQYF.

Concerning this clone: Other nucleotide sequences from this sample produce the same CDR3. V usage is TRBV29-1 and J usage is TRBJ1-1; D remains ambiguous. V lost 5 bases and J 2 bases, leaving 9 bases between the germline ends. Germline loops: CDR1 SQVTM, CDR2 ANQGSEA. The CDR3 is made up of 12 amino acids. CDR3 DNA sequence: TGCAGCGTTTCGGGCCTCAACACTGAAGCTTTCTTT. Protein: CSVSGLNTEAFF. The full variable domain, with the rest looked up from reference TRBV29-1 and TRBJ1-1, is SAVISQKPSRDICQRGTSLTIQCQVDSQVTMMFWYRQQPGQSLTLIATANQGSEATYESGFVIDKFPISRPNLTFSTLTVSNMSPEDSSIYLCSVSGLNTEAFFGQGTRLTVV.

The chain joins TRBV9 to TRBJ2-7; the match to TRBD1 covers 9 bases. Germline CDR1 and CDR2: SGDLS and YYNGEE. The CDR3 totals 14 residues. The junction had 2 bases not matched to a gene; V was cut back by 2 bases and J by 2 bases. The CDR3 protein is CASSVRTGAYEQYF. CDR3 nucleotides: TGTGCCAGCAGCGTTAGGACAGGGGCCTACGAGCAGTACTTC.

This clone has at least ten counts. This chain links TRBV18 with TRBJ1-2; a possible D gene is TRBD1 (6 bases). V gave up 1 base and J gave up 7 bases, with 16 bases separating them. The germline V gene encodes CDR1 KGHSH and CDR2 LQKENI. The CDR3 spans 15 residues. CDR3 in amino acids: CASSPLRGAEGGYTF. For the CDR3, the DNA is TGTGCCAGCTCACCACTGAGGGGGGCTGAAGGTGGCTACACCTTC.

The chain combines TRBV13 with TRBJ2-7; D is uncertain. The CDR3 loop spans 14 amino acids. Germline-derived CDR1 and CDR2 are PRHDT and FYEKMQ (reference sequence). V shed 5 bases and J shed 5 bases, with 16 bases lying between them. The DNA for the CDR3 is TGTGCCAGCAGCCCCGGCCGTCGTGGCAACGAGCAGTACTTC. It yields the protein CASSPGRRGNEQYF.

The genes are TRBV25-1 and TRBJ1-2; 7 bases align to TRBD1. The CDR3 is 13 amino acids. Per the germline V gene, CDR1 is MGHDK and CDR2 is SYGVNS. Losses at the gene ends were 3 bases for V and 8 bases for J; bases not matched to a gene: 6. This CDR3 reads CASSDWGQNGYTF. The CDR3 DNA reads as TGTGCCAGCAGTGACTGGGGACAGAACGGCTACACCTTC.

This clone was counted only a few times. With a much larger clone just one base away, this may be a read error. This chain joins TRBV3-1 (or the pseudogene TRBV3-2) and TRBJ2-7, with a tentative D call TRBD2 (7 bases). The V gene's germline CDR1 is LGHDT and CDR2 YNNKEL (reference sequence). The CDR3 covers 16 residues. Trimming shortened V by 1 base and J by 0 bases, and 13 bases separated the two germline ends. CDR3: CASSQGGGGLSYEQYF. DNA for the CDR3: TGTGCCAGCAGCCAAGGAGGGGGGGGGCTCTCCTACGAGCAGTACTTC.